The entry that follows covers one T cell receptor beta chain sequence. The sample originates from a study of shared clonotypes between healthy human individuals. The CDR3 length is 14 residues. V was trimmed by 5 bases and J by 3 bases, leaving 13 bases between them. Germline V gene sequence: CDR1 KGHSH, CDR2 LQKENI. Sequenced by immunoSEQ multiplex PCR; TCRdb stores in-frame clones only, minus some. This table has fewer than 850,000 clones, 90% to 97% appearing once. Naive CD8 cells were CD45RO-negative, positively selected for CCR7, excluding terminally differentiated effector memory CD45RA+ cells. The rearrangement uses TRBV18 and TRBJ2-5; D not certain. The TCR originated in a man aged 30 to 39 in good health. The sample taken for sequencing was naive CD8+ T cells sorted from blood. The CDR3 DNA reads TGTGCCAGCTCAAACTGGTTAACCGAAGAGACCCAGTACTTC. Translation gives CASSNWLTEETQYF.